The entry below describes one T cell receptor (beta chain). Per the original data handling: Counts of nucleated cells, estimated from reference gene primer amplification, were obtained. This table comes from immunoSEQ multiplex PCR, and its TCRdb copy is limited to in-frame clones, with some not included. The V and J calls and clone size were taken over from that table, and D and trimming were inferred from the DNA. The sample gives 350,000 to 450,000 clones, less than 90% of which show up once; under 8.5% is in the top ten. In germline, CDR1 is LNHDA, CDR2 SQIVND (reference sequence). V dropped 5 bases and J dropped 2 bases, with 12 bases sitting between them. The CDR3 is made up of 15 amino acids. Seattle's enrolled individuals joined amid active infection and were then monitored longitudinally. This record belongs to a study of blood T cell repertoires in COVID-19. Background on the study: The United States, Italy and Spain provided the acute and convalescent COVID-19 samples. In each case, the material was cDNA or gDNA derived from T cells, B-cell-depleted T cells, or PBMCs.

The chain uses TRBV19 and TRBJ1-4, with a possible D match to TRBD1 (6 bases). Source material: peripheral blood. This receptor was taken from a woman between 55 and 75 years old with COVID-19, enrolled during active disease. The chain's CDR3 is CASSSRTATNEKLFF. The DNA of the CDR3 is TGTGCCAGTAGTTCGCGGACAGCTACTAATGAAAAACTGTTTTTT.